The source of this T cell receptor (beta chain) is a study of blood T cells in healthy people across ages. Germline lookup yields CDR1 ENHRY and CDR2 SYGVKD. There are 13 residues in the CDR3. Trimming shortened V by 10 bases and J by 5 bases, and 15 bases separated the two germline ends. Primed by a sample-barcoded 5' primer and a J-beta primer mix, a second PCR proceeded for 7 to 11 cycles. MiXCR, applied by TCRdb to the 5' RACE reads, yields one record per CDR3 protein. The sample carries 1.4 million or so distinct CDR3 sequences, 35% to 45% recorded once. The sequence came from a woman under 30 in good health. The rearrangement uses TRBV10-3 and TRBJ1-5; the D gene is possibly TRBD1 (5 bases). The sequenced sample consisted of blood. The CDR3, as DNA: TGTGCCACCGGCCTGGGAGGGGATCAGCCCCAGCATTTT. Translation: CATGLGGDQPQHF.